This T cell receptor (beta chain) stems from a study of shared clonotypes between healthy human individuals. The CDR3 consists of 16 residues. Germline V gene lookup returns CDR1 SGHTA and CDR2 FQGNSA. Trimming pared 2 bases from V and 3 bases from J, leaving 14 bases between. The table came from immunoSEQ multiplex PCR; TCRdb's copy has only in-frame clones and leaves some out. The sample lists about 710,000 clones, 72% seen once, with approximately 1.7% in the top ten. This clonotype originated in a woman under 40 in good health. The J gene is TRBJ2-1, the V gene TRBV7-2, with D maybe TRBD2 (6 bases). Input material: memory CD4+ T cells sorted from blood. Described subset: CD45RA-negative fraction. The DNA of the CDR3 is TGTGCCAGCAGCTTACTCTCCCTAGCGCGCTACAATGAGCAGTTCTTC. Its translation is CASSLLSLARYNEQFF.